This TCR beta chain was sequenced during a study of blood T cell repertoires in COVID-19. On the study more broadly: Spain, Italy and the United States supplied samples that represented acute and convalescent COVID-19. Nucleic acid was either cDNA or gDNA, and it came from T cells, B-cell-depleted T cells, or PBMCs.

Source study methods: The authors estimated nucleated cell counts from reference gene primer amplification. Measured with immunoSEQ multiplex PCR; TCRdb has only the in-frame clones, and not every one. V, J and clone size are those of that table, while D and trimming were read from the DNA. The profile covers roughly 140,000 clones, with 70% to 85% appearing a single time and approximately 5.8% taken by the ten largest. CDR3 length: 16 residues. Germline values: CDR1 SGHNT, CDR2 YENEEA. Trimming took 5 bases from V and 1 from J; bases not matched to a gene: 4. The chain carries TRBV11-3 and TRBJ2-5, with TRBD2 matching over 13 bases. This clonotype originated in a human donor in a cohort sampled during active COVID-19. Sequences were obtained from peripheral blood. The CDR3 loop is CASSVGLAGAQETQYF. The DNA of the CDR3 is TGTGCCAGCAGCGTTGGACTAGCGGGGGCCCAAGAGACCCAGTACTTC. Full variable domain (missing parts from reference TRBV11-3 and TRBJ2-5): EAGVVQSPRYKIIEKKQPVAFWCNPISGHNTLYWYLQNLGQGPELLIRYENEEAVDDSQLPKDRFSAERLKGVDSTLKIQPAELGDSAVYLCASSVGLAGAQETQYFGPGTRLLVL.